The clone carrying this T cell receptor (beta chain) showed up just a few times. What it binds is unknown. This sample was included in a study of T cell repertoires in cytomegalovirus infection. Across the study: It can be stated that public TCR beta signatures indicated CMV infection as well as a matching HLA type.

Findings and limits, study-wide: The study found HLA-C-restricted CMV-specific TCR beta clonotypes dominating the ex vivo response. There were carriers of CMV plus the relevant HLA, and cumulative public TCR beta family frequency identified them.

TCRdb passed the reads through MiXCR, listing each CDR3 protein once. This table has hundreds of thousands of distinct CDR3 sequences, about 33% appearing once. This receptor was identified in a human donor in good health (CMV status not recorded). Some clones in this sample may be carry-over from other donors' samples. Sequencing was performed on PBMCs.

CDR3 amino acids: CASRKGQGRATNEKLFF. Written as DNA, the CDR3 is TGTGCCAGCAGGAAAGGACAGGGCCGGGCAACTAATGAAAAACTGTTTTTT. The rearrangement joins TRBV6-1 to TRBJ1-4, with 8 bases aligning to TRBD1. Germline CDR1 MNHNS, CDR2 SASEGT. The CDR3 has 17 residues. V shed 6 bases, J shed 0 bases, and the junction held 9 bases outside the gene matches.